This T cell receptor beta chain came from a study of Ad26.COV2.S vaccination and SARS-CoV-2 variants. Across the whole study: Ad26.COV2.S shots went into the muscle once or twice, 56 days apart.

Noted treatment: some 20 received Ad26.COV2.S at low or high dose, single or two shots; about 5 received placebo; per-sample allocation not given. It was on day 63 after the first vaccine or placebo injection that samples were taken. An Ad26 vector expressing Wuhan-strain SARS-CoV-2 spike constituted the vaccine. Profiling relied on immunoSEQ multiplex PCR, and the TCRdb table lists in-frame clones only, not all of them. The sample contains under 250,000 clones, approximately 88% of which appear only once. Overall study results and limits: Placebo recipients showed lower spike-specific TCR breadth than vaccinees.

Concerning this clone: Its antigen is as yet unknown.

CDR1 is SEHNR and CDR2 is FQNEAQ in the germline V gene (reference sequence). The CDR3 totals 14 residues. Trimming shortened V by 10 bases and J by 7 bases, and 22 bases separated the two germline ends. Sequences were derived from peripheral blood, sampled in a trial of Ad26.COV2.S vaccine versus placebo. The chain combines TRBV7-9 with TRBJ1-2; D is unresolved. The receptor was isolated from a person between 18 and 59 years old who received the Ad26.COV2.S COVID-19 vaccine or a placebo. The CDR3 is CATDVQEAGSGYTF. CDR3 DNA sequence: TGTGCCACCGACGTACAAGAGGCGGGTTCTGGCTACACCTTC.